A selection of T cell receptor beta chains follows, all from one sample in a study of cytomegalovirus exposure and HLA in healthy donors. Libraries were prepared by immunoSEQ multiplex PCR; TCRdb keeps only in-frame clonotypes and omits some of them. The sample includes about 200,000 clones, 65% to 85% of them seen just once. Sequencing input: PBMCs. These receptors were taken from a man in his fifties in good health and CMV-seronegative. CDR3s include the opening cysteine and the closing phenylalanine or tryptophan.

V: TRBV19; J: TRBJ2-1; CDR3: CASSIFPSGSEQFF
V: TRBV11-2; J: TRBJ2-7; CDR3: CASSALGTPAYEQYF
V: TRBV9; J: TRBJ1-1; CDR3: CASSGGQGAANTEAFF
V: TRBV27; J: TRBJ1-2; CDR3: CASRDRGSNYGYTF
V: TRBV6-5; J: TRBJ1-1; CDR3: CASSYLMGLNTEAFF
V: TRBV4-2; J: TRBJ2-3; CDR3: CASSRTSGMFPDTQYF
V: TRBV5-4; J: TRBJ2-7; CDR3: CASSLLPGDYEQYF
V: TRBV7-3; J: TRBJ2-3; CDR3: CASSLSSMDTQYF
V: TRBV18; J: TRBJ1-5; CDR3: CASSPGQGGQPQHF
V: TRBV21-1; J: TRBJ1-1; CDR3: CASSKGEGGAFF
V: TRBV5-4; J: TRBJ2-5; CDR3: CASSNGIQETQYF
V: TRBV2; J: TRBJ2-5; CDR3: CASTRGEGPETQYF
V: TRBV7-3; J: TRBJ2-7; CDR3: CASSGAPSRDEQYF
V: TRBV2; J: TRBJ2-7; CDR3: CASSGLAGVSYEQYF
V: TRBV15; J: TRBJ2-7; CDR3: CATSRATSGRALNEQYF
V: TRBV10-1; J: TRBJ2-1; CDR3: CASSETTSGSRNEQFF
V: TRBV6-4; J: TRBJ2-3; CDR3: CASKNGGADTQYF
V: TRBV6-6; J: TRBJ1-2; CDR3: CASSYSMEQDYGYTF
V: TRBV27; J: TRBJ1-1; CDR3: CASSRDRLNTEAFF
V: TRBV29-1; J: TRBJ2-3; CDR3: CSVEQGNTDTQYF
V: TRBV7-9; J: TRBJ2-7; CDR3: CSSSFLAGGPSEQYF
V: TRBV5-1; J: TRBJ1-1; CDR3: CASSLTGRNAEAFF
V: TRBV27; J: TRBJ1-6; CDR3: CASSLQNSPLHF
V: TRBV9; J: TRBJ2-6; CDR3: CASSITGRGGAGANVLTF
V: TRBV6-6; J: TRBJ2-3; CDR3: CASSMGREDTQYF
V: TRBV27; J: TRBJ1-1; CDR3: CASSTGMDTEAFF